Here is one T cell receptor (beta chain) with its context. The sample belongs to a study of blood T cell repertoires in COVID-19. Only in-frame clones appear in the TCRdb table, and some are missing; sequencing was by immunoSEQ multiplex PCR. This sample has a few hundred thousand clones, with 75% to 90% found just once. Germline loops: CDR1 MNHNS, CDR2 SASEGT. The CDR3 extends over 16 amino acids. V shed 4 bases and J 4 bases; nucleotides not matched to a gene: 10. The J gene is TRBJ1-3, the V gene TRBV6-1, with 7 bases that match TRBD1. Sequencing used PBMCs or T cells enriched from blood (not recorded which). The TCR originated in a man under 40 who had recovered from COVID-19. The CDR3, as DNA: TGTGCCAGCAGTGCCTTCGGCGACAGGGTAGGAAACACCATATATTTT. It is translated as CASSAFGDRVGNTIYF.